Here is one TCR beta chain with its context. Its cognate antigen is unknown. Within the ViraFEST assay, antigen-specific CD4+ T cells underwent expansion with viral peptide pools prior to sequencing. Following 10 days of culture, CD4+ T cells were isolated. Neither prior SARS-CoV-2 infection nor positive nucleocapsid antibodies were present in the vaccine recipients. A few million PBMC were placed in each well, which was supplemented with approximately 9.2 IU/ml IL-2 and around 9.9 ug/ml peptides. Half of the medium was exchanged for IL-2 medium on both days 3 and 7. The data originate from a study of vaccination effects on CD4 cells after COVID-19. V dropped 6 bases and J dropped 4 bases, with 15 bases sitting between them. The CDR3 extends over 15 amino acids. Germline V lookup: CDR1 ENHRY, CDR2 SYGVKD. Notes on the study in general: At late timepoints after vaccination, vaccine- and infection-induced clones shrank markedly. Only a single clone (1 of 255 vaccine-induced clones in healthy vaccinees) cross-reacted with common cold coronaviruses.

Using immunoSEQ multiplex PCR, the repertoire was profiled, and TCRdb retains in-frame clones only, with some absent. The sample lists around 71,000 clones; roughly 70% were seen once. Material: CD4+ T cells from PBMCs cultured with HCoV-OC43 spike peptides, obtained before COVID-19 vaccination. As to subset: HCoV-OC43 spike overlapping peptide pool stimulation. This TCR was sampled from a human donor who received a COVID-19 vaccine. The chain recombines TRBV10-3 with TRBJ1-4; D is perhaps TRBD1 (6 bases). CDR3 protein: CAIRETGTINEKLFF. The CDR3 region has the DNA TGTGCCATCAGAGAAACCGGGACAATTAATGAAAAACTGTTTTTT.